Given below is one T cell receptor beta chain in context. The antigen remains unidentified. Mismatch with germline at one junction end may stem from a read error. The entry originates in a study of blood T cells in healthy people across ages. Primed by a sample-barcoded 5' primer and a J-beta primer mix, a second PCR proceeded for about 6 to 12 cycles. Each of the cDNA molecules was tagged by a template-switch adaptor with 12 random nucleotides. Each CDR3 protein gets one entry after TCRdb re-called the 5' RACE reads with MiXCR. This sample has about 840,000 distinct CDR3 sequences; about 27% occur once, and the top ten carry more than 8.5%. Findings and caveats of the study: Naive CD4+ cells and diversity were both higher in long-lived donors than in aged donors.

This CDR3 spans 12 amino acids. Germline CDR1 and CDR2: SQVTM and ANQGSEA. The sample was also linked to a second study, of T cells of mothers and their children. That study adds: Each child gave about 3 million TCR beta CDR3 reads (each mother, over 9.5 million).

The genes are TRBV29-1 and TRBJ1-2; a possible D gene is TRBD1 (6 bases). Sequenced input: blood. The receptor comes from a woman in her thirties or forties in good health. CDR3 bases: TGCAGCGTGGATACAGGGAACTGTGGCTACACCTTC. Its translation is CSVDTGNCGYTF.